This is a list of T cell receptor beta chains from one sample in a study of T cell responses to AZD1222 COVID-19 vaccine. Assay used: immunoSEQ multiplex PCR; TCRdb lists only in-frame clones, some missing. The sample shows around 110,000 clones, 90% to 95% of them seen only once. Specimen: peripheral blood, collected on day 0 of AZD1222 vaccination. The receptors come from an adult in good health. Each CDR3 is given with its conserved first and last residue. Each record gives: V gene, J gene, CDR3 protein.

V gene: TRBV9; J gene: TRBJ2-7; CDR3 protein: CASSAYSGSSYEQYF
V gene: TRBV10-3; J gene: TRBJ1-5; CDR3 protein: CAISEDLSNQPQHF
V gene: TRBV28; J gene: TRBJ1-2; CDR3 protein: CASSPFGGTYGYTF
V gene: TRBV19; J gene: TRBJ1-5; CDR3 protein: CASSRTVYSNQPQHF
V gene: TRBV3-1/TRBV3-2; J gene: TRBJ1-1; CDR3 protein: CASRPTQGRDTEAFF
V gene: TRBV14; J gene: TRBJ1-1; CDR3 protein: CASSRSREAFF
V gene: TRBV5-1; J gene: TRBJ2-5; CDR3 protein: CASSEGRATAQYF
V gene: TRBV9; J gene: TRBJ2-7; CDR3 protein: CASSVEAGGSYEQYF
V gene: TRBV7-9; J gene: TRBJ2-1; CDR3 protein: CASRISLSGSGFF
V gene: TRBV6-4; J gene: TRBJ2-2; CDR3 protein: CASSVLAGPTGELFF
V gene: TRBV4-1; J gene: TRBJ2-5; CDR3 protein: CASSQVGTGVQETQYF
V gene: TRBV19; J gene: TRBJ1-5; CDR3 protein: CASSIDLPGGPQHF
V gene: TRBV28; J gene: TRBJ2-5; CDR3 protein: CASRPNPTGTEETQYF
V gene: TRBV30; J gene: TRBJ1-5; CDR3 protein: CAWSAESNQPQHF
V gene: TRBV19; J gene: TRBJ1-1; CDR3 protein: CASSMGWQANTEAFF
V gene: TRBV29-1; J gene: TRBJ1-1; CDR3 protein: CSARGTGLGAEAFF
V gene: TRBV6-5; J gene: TRBJ2-7; CDR3 protein: CASSPPGPRSYEQYF
V gene: TRBV5-1; J gene: TRBJ1-4; CDR3 protein: CASSSGLRNEKLFF
V gene: TRBV5-1; J gene: TRBJ2-1; CDR3 protein: CASSYPSGTANEQFF